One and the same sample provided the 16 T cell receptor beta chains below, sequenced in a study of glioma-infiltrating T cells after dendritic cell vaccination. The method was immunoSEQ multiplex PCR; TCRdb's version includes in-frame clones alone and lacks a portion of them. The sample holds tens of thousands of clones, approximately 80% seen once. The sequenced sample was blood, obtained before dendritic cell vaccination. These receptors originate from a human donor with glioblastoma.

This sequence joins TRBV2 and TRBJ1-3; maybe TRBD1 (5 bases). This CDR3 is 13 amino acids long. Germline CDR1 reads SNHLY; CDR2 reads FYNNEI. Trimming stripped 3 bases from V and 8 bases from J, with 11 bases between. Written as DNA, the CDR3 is TGTGCCAGCAGTGATGCCAGGGTTTACACCATATATTTT. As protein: CASSDARVYTIYF.

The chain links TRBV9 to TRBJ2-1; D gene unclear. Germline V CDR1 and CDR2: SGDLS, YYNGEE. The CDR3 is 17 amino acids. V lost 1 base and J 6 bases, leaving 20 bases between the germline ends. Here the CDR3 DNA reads TGTGCCAGCAGCGTACCCAAGATGTCTAGTCCTTCCAATGAGCAGTTCTTC. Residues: CASSVPKMSSPSNEQFF.

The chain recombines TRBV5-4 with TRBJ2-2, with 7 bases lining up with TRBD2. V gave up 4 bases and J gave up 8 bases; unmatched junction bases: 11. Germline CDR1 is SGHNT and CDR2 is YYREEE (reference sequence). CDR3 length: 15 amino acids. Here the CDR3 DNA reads TGTGCCAGCAGCCCCAACGCGGGCGGGAGTGGGGAGCTGTTTTTT. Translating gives CASSPNAGGSGELFF.

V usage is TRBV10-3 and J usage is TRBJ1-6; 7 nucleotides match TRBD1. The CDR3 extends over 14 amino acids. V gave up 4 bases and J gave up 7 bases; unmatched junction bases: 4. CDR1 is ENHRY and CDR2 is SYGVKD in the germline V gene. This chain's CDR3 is CAISGGQTNSPLHF. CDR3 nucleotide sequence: TGTGCCATCAGTGGGGGACAGACAAATTCACCCCTCCACTTT.

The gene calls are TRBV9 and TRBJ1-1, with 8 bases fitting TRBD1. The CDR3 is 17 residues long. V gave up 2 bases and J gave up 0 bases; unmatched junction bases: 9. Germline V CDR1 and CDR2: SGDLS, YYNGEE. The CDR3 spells CASSVRTGPYLNTEAFF. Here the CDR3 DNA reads TGTGCCAGCAGCGTCAGGACAGGGCCCTATCTGAACACTGAAGCTTTCTTT. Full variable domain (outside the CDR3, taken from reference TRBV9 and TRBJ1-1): DSGVTQTPKHLITATGQRVTLRCSPRSGDLSVYWYQQSLDQGLQFLIQYYNGEERAKGNILERFSAQQFPDLHSELNLSSLELGDSALYFCASSVRTGPYLNTEAFFGQGTRLTVV.

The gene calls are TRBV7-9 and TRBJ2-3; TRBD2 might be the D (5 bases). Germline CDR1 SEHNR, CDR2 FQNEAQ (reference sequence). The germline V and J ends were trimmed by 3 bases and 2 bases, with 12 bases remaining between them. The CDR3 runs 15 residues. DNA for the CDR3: TGTGCCAGCAGCTTTCCACTAGTAAACACAGATACGCAGTATTTT. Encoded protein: CASSFPLVNTDTQYF.

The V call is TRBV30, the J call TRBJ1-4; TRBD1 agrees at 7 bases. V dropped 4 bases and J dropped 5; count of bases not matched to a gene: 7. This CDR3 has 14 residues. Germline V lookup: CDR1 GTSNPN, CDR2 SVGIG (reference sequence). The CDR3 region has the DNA TGTGCCTGGAAGACAGGGTGGAAAAATGAAAAACTGTTTTTT. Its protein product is CAWKTGWKNEKLFF.

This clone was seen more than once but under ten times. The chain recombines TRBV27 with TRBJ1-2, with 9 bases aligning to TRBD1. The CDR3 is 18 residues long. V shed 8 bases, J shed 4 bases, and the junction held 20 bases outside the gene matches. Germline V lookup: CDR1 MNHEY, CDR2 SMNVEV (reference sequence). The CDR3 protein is CASLYSLPGQGFPYGYTF. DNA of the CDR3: TGTGCCAGCCTTTACAGCCTCCCGGGACAGGGTTTCCCCTATGGCTACACCTTC.

CDR3 bases: TGTGCCAGCTCACTCTCCTTGGGGGTTACAGGGAAATTCAACTATGGCTACACCTTC. It yields the protein CASSLSLGVTGKFNYGYTF. The chain employs TRBV18 and TRBJ1-2; weak D call: TRBD1 (6 bases). V dropped 4 bases and J dropped 2 bases, with 26 bases sitting between them. Germline CDR1 is KGHSH and CDR2 is LQKENI. The CDR3 is made up of 19 amino acids.

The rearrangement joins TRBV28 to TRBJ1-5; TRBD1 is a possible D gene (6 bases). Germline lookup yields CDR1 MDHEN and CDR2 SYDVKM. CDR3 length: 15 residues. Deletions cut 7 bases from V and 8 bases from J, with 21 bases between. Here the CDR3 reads CASTLYGGAVEPQHF. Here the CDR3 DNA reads TGTGCCAGCACCCTATATGGGGGCGCGGTGGAGCCCCAGCATTTT.

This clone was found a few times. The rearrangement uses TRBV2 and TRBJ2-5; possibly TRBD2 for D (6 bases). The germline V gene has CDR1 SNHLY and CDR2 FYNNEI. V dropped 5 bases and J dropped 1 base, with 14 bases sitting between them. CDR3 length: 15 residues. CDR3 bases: TGTGCCAGCAGTTACGCGGGGCGGACCCAAGAGACCCAGTACTTC. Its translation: CASSYAGRTQETQYF.

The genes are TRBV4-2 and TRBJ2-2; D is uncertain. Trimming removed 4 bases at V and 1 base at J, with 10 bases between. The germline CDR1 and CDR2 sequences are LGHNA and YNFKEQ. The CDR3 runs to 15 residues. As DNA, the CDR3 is TGTGCCAGCAGCCGAATCGACATGAACACCGGGGAGCTGTTTTTT. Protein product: CASSRIDMNTGELFF.

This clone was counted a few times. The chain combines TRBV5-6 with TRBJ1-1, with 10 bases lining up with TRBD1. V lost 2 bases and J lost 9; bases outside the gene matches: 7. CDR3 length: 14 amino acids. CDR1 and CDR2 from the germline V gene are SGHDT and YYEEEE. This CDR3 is CASSFIGTGEKAFF. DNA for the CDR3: TGTGCCAGCAGCTTCATTGGGACAGGGGAAAAAGCTTTCTTT.

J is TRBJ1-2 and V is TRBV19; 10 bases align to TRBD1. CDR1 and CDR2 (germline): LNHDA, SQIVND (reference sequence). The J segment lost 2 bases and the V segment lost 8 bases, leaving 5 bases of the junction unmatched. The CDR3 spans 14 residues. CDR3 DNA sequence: TGTGCCAGTTTCCAGGACAGGGGGAACTATGGCTACACCTTC. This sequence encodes CASFQDRGNYGYTF.

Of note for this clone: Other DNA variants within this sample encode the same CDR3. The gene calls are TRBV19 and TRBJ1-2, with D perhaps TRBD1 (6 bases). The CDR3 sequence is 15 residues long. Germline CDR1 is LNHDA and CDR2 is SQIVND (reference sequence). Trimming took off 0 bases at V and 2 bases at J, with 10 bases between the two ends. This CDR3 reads CASSIDQTGNYGYTF. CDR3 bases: TGTGCCAGTAGTATAGATCAAACAGGGAACTATGGCTACACCTTC.

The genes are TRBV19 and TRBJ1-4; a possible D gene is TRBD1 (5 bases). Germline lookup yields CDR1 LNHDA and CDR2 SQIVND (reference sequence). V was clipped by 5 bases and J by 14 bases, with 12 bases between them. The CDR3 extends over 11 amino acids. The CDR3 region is CASSSPGLLFF. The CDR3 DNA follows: TGTGCCAGTAGTTCACCGGGACTTCTGTTTTTT. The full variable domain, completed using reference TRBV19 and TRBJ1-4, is DGGITQSPKYLFRKEGQNVTLSCEQNLNHDAMYWYRQDPGQGLRLIYYSQIVNDFQKGDIAEGYSVSREKKESFPLTVTSAQKNPTAFYLCASSSPGLLFFGSGTQLSVL.